This TCR beta chain was captured by sequencing in a study of cytotoxic CD8 clonotypes in ibrutinib-treated CLL (dated by TCRdb to about 2021). Broadly, across the study: The cohort was composed of ten to eleven relapsed/refractory and around 15 treatment-naive patients; IGHV unmutated status was identified in 17 patients. Responses were partial in approximately 24 patients and complete in 2; after median about 5.5 years follow-up, approximately 15 stayed in remission and 12 progressed. Samples at response were collected after a median of around twelve months of treatment, with a range of roughly 6 to 36 months. On average, each sample yielded about 250,000 productive templates and tens of thousands of productive rearrangements. Of the 70 to 90 people in the trial, approximately 24 had longitudinal samples available. Cryopreserved peripheral blood mononuclear cells were obtained prior to treatment, at the time of response, and at either disease progression or sustained remission. Points the paper makes about the study in general: Sustained-remission and progressing patients did not have matched sampling times, and lymph node repertoires were not examined. Clonality rose at ibrutinib response, remained stable during sustained remission, and dropped back toward baseline at progression. Public clonotypes were rare and either shrank or stayed stable during treatment, and the rise in clonality at ibrutinib response reflected expansion of private clonotypes. At baseline, clonality was higher than in age-matched healthy donors and showed a strong correlation with circulating CD8+ T-cell counts.

The CDR3 sequence holds 12 residues, the cysteine and phenylalanine included. The sequence is cut down to CDR3 DNA, 36 bases in frame from base 1. The germline V gene supplies CDR1 SNHLY and CDR2 FYNNEI. Cut back by 7 bases and 3 bases, the V and J ends lie 10 bases apart. On a MiSeq, deep resolution sequencing aimed for a depth between 1 in 1 million and 1 in 200,000 T cells, with each clonotype covered approximately 10x on average. The immunoSEQ hsTCRB Kit was used to generate TCR beta libraries. The authors processed their data as follows. The data were analyzed with ImmunoSEQ Analyzer and ImmunoSEQ Data Assistant, and V, D and J gene assignments followed IMGT definitions. Clonality, which ranges from 0 to 1, was calculated by subtracting the normalized Shannon entropy of productive rearrangement frequencies from one. Only overrepresented clonotypes making up at least 0.05% of the repertoire of each patient were included in the public clonotype analysis. Roughly 12 age-matched healthy donor repertoires from immuneACCESS were used as controls for clonality. TCRdb provides this immuneACCESS table in a form limited to in-frame rearrangements. Some clones are lacking; in checked studies, under half of them reflect an unresolved V gene, and why the rest are absent is not known. From that table come the V and J calls and clone size; the DNA was used to work out D and trimming. This sample gives several thousand clones in total; around 68% of them show up just once. The biggest ten clones account for around 41% of the sample.

With respect to this clone: Its cognate antigen has yet to be identified. No base quality values were provided; no much bigger clone lies one nucleotide off.

For TCR beta library preparation, roughly 2.2 micrograms of genomic DNA was extracted from cryopreserved PBMCs. High-throughput TCR beta sequencing was performed on longitudinal blood samples from CLL patients receiving ibrutinib monotherapy. The patients were enrolled in a single-center, open-label phase 2 trial of ibrutinib monotherapy. The rearrangement combines TRBV2 with TRBJ2-7, with no reliable assignment of the D segment. The sequencing used PBMCs, collected before ibrutinib treatment. This TCR derives from a human donor with chronic lymphocytic leukemia. In nucleotides, the sequence is TGTGCCAGCATCGACACCCACTACGAGCAGTACTTC. Its protein product is CASIDTHYEQYF.